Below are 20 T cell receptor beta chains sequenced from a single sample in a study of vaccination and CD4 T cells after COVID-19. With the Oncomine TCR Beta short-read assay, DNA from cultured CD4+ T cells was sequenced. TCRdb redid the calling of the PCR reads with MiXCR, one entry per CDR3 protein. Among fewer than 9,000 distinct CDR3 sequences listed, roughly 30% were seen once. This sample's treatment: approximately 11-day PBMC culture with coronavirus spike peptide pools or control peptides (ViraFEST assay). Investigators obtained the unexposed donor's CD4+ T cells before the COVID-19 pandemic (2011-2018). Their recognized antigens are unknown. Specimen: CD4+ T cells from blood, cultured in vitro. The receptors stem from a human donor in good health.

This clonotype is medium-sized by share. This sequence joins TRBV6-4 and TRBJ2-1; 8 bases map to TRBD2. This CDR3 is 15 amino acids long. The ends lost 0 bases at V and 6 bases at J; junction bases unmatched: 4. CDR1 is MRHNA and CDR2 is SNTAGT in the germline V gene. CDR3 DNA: TGTGCCAGCAGTGACTCAGCGGGGGACTCCAATGAGCAGTTCTTC. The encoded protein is CASSDSAGDSNEQFF.

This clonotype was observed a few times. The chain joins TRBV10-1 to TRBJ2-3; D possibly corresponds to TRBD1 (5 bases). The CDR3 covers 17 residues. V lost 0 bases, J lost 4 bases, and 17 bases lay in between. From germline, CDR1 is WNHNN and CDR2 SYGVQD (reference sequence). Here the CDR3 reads CASSESAWQGKADTQYF. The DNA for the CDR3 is TGCGCCAGCAGTGAGTCGGCATGGCAGGGTAAAGCAGATACGCAGTATTTT.

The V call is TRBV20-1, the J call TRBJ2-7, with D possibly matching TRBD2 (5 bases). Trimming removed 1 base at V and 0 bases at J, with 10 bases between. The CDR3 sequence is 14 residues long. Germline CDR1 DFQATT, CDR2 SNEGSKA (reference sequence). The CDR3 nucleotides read TGCAGTGCTAGAGTAGCGAGCGGCTCCTACGAGCAGTACTTC. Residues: CSARVASGSYEQYF.

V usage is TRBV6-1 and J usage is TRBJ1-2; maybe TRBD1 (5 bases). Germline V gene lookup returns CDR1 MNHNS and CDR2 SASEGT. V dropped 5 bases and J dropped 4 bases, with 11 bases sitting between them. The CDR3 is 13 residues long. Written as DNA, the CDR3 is TGTGCCAGCAGTCAGGGTAGGGGCTATGGCTACACCTTC. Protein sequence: CASSQGRGYGYTF.

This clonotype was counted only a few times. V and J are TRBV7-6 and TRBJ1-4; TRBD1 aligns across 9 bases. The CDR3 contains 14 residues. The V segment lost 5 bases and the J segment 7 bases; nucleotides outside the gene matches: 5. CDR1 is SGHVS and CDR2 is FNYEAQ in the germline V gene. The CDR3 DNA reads TGTGCCAGCAGCGGAGGGACAGGGCCTGAAAAACTGTTTTTT. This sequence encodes CASSGGTGPEKLFF. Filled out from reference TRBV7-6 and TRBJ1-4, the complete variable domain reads GAGVSQSPRYKVTKRGQDVALRCDPISGHVSLYWYRQALGQGPEFLTYFNYEAQQDKSGLPNDRFSAERPEGSISTLTIQRTEQRDSAMYRCASSGGTGPEKLFFGSGTQLSVL.

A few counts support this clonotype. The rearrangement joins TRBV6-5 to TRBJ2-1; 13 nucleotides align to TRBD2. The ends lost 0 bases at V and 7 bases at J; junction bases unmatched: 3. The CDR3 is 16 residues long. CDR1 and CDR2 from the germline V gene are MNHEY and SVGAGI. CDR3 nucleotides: TGTGCCAGCAGTTACTCGACTAGCGGGGGGACTAATGAGCAGTTCTTC. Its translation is CASSYSTSGGTNEQFF.

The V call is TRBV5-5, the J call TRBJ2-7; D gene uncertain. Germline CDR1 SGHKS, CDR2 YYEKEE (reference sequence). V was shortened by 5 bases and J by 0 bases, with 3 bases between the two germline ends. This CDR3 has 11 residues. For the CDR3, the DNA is TGTGCCAGCAGGTCCTCCTACGAGCAGTACTTC. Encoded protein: CASRSSYEQYF.

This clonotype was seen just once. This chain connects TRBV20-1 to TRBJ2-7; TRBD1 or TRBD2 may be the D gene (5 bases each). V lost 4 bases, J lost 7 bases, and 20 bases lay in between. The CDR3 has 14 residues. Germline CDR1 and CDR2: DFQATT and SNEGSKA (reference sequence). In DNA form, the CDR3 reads TGCAGTGCTACGGCTCCGGGGCAGGCGTGGGAGCAGTACTTC. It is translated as CSATAPGQAWEQYF.

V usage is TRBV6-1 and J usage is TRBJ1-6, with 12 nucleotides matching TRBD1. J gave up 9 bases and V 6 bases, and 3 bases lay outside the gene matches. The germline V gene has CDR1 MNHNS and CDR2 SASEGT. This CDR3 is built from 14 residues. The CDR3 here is CASRGTGGVSPLHF. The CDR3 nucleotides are TGTGCCAGCAGAGGGACAGGGGGCGTTTCACCCCTCCACTTT.

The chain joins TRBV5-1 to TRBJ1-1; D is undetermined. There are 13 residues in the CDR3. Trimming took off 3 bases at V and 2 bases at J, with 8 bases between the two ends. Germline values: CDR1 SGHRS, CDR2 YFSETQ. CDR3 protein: CASSSVINTEAFF. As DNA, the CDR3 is TGCGCCAGCAGCTCGGTAATCAACACTGAAGCTTTCTTT.

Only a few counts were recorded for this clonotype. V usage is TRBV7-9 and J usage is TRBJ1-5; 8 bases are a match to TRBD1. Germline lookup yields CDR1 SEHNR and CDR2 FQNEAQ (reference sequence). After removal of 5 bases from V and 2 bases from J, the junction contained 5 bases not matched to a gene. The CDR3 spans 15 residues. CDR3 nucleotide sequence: TGTGCCAGCAGCCCGGACAGGGCGGGCAATCAGCCCCAGCATTTT. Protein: CASSPDRAGNQPQHF.

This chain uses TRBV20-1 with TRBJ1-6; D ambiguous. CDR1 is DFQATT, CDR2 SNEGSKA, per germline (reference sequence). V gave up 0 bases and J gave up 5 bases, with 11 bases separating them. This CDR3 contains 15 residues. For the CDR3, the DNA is TGCAGTGCTAGAGATTCACGGGGAAATAATTCACCCCTCCACTTT. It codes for CSARDSRGNNSPLHF.

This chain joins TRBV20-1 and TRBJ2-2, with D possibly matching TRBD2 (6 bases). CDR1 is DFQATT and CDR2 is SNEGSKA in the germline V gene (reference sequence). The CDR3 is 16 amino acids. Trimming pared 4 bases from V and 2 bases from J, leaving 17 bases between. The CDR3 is CSAMGPRGPNTGELFF. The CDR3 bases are TGCAGTGCTATGGGTCCGCGGGGACCAAACACCGGGGAGCTGTTTTTT.

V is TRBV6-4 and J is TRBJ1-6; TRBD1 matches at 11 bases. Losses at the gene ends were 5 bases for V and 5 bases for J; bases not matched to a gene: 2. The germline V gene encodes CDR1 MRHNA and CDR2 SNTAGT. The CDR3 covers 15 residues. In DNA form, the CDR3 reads TGTGCCAGCAGTCGGGACAGGGGGGATAATTCACCCCTCCACTTT. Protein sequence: CASSRDRGDNSPLHF.

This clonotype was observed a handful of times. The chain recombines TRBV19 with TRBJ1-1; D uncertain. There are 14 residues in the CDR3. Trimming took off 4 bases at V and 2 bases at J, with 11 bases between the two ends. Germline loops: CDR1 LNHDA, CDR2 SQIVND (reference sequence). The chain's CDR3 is CASSTQVGNTEAFF. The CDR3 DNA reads TGTGCCAGTAGTACCCAGGTGGGCAACACTGAAGCTTTCTTT.

The CDR3, as DNA: TGTGCCAGCAGTTCGACTAGCGGGGGAGCCTACGAGCAGTACTTC. It is translated as CASSSTSGGAYEQYF. The chain carries TRBV6-5 and TRBJ2-7, with 12 bases fitting TRBD2. CDR3 length: 15 amino acids. The junction had 3 bases not matched to a gene; V was cut back by 4 bases and J by 2 bases. The germline V gene has CDR1 MNHEY and CDR2 SVGAGI.

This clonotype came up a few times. This CDR3 reads CASEESNQPQHF. CDR3 nucleotide sequence: TGTGCCAGCGAGGAAAGCAATCAGCCCCAGCATTTT. The chain is built from TRBV6-1 and TRBJ1-5; D uncertain. The CDR3 is 12 amino acids. CDR1 and CDR2 (germline): MNHNS, SASEGT. Trimming shortened V by 8 bases and J by 1 base, and 6 bases separated the two germline ends.

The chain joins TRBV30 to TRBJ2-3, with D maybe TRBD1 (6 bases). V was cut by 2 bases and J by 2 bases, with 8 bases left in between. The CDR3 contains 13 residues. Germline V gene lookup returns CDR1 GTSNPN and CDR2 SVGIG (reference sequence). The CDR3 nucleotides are TGTGCCTGGAGTACAGGGACCACAGATACGCAGTATTTT. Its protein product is CAWSTGTTDTQYF.

The CDR3 DNA follows: TGTGCCAGCAGGCGGACAGTGGCCGGGGAGCTGTTTTTT. It yields the protein CASRRTVAGELFF. This sequence joins TRBV6-1 and TRBJ2-2; TRBD1 might be the D (6 bases). The CDR3 sequence is 13 residues long. Between the trimmed V and J ends, which lost 6 bases and 6 bases, there was a span of 11 bases. CDR1 is MNHNS and CDR2 is SASEGT in the germline V gene.

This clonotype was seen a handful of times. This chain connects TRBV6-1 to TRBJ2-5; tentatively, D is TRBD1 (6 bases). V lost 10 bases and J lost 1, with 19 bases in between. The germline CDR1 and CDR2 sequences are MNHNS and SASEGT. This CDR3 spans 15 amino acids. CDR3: CATRAFGTLQETQYF. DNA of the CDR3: TGTGCCACTCGAGCCTTCGGGACACTCCAAGAGACCCAGTACTTC.